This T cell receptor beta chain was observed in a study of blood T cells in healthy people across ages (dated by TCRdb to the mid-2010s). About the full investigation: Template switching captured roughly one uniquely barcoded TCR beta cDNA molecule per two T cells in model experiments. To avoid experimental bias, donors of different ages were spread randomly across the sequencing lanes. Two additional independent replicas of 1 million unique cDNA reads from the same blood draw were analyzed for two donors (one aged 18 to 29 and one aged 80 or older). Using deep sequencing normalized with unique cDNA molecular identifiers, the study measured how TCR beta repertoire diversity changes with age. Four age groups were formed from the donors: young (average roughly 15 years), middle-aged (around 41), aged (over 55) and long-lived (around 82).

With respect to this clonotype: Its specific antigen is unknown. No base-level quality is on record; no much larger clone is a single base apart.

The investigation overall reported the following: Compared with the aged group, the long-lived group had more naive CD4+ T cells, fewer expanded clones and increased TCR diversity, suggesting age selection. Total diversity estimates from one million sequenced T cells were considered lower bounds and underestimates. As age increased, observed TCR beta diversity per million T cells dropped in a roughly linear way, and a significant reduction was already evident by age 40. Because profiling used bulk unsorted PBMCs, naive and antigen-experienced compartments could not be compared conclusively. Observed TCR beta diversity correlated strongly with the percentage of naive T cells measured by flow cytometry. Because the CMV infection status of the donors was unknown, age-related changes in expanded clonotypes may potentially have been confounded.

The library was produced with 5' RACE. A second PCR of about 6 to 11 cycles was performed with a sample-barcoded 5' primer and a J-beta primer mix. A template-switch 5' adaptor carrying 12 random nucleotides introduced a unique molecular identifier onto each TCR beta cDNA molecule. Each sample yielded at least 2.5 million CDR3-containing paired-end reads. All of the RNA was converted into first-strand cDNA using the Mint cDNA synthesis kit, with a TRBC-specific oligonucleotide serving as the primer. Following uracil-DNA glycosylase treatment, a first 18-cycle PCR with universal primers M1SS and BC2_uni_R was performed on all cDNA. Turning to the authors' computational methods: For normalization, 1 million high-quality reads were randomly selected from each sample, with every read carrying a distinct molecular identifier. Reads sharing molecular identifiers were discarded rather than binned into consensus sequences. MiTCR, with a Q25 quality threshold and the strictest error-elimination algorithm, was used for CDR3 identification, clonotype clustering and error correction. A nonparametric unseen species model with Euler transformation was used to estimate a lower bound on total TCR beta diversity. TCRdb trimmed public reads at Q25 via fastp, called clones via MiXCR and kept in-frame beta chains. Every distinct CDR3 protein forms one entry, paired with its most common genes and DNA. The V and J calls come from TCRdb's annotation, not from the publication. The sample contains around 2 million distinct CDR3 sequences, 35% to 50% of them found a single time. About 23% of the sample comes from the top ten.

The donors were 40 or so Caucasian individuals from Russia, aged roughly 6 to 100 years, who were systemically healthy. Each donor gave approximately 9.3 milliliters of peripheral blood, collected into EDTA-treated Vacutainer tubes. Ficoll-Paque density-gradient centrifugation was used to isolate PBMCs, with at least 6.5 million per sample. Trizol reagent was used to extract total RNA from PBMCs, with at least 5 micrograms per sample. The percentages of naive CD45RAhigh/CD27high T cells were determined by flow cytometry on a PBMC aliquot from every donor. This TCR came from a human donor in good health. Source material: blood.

CDR3 loop: CSAALGVPSNQPQHF. DNA sequence: TGCAGTGCTGCCCTAGGGGTACCTAGCAATCAGCCCCAGCATTTT. The sequence is built from TRBV20-1 and TRBJ1-5; the D gene is possibly TRBD1, with 5 bases matching. Cut back by 5 bases and 0 bases, the V and J ends lie 14 bases apart. The germline V gene (reference sequence) gives CDR1 as DFQATT and CDR2 as SNEGSKA. From cysteine to phenylalanine, the CDR3 is 15 amino acids long. Just the 45-base CDR3 DNA is kept, in frame starting at base 1.